The 32 T cell receptor beta chains below all came from one sample that was sequenced in a study of breast tumors, draining lymph nodes, adjacent tissues (dated by TCRdb to the mid-2010s). Lymph node samples were obtained from the axillary draining lymph nodes of breast cancer patients. Library prep was done by multiplex PCR. These reads were obtained on an Illumina HiSeq 2000. TCRdb ran its own pipeline on the public reads, namely fastp trimming at Q25 and MiXCR clone calling, and kept in-frame beta chains. One record per CDR3 amino acid sequence lists the most common genes and DNA. For this sample the table gives 150,000 to 200,000 distinct CDR3 sequences, of which approximately 30% were detected only once. The ten most abundant clones make up more than 3.5% of the sample. Sequences were obtained from axillary lymph node tissue. These receptors all stem from a female donor with breast cancer. Some clones in this sample may be carry-over from other donors' samples.

The table lists this clonotype with many counts. This chain links TRBV5-6 with TRBJ2-7; a weak D match, TRBD2 (5 bases). CDR3 length: 14 amino acids. The germline V gene has CDR1 SGHDT and CDR2 YYEEEE. Trimming took off 4 bases at V and 6 bases at J, with 17 bases between the two ends. DNA for the CDR3: TGTGCCAGCAGCCGGGCCTCATTCGCGGGCGAGCAGTACTTC. Translated, it gives CASSRASFAGEQYF.

At least ten counts were recorded for this clonotype. This chain uses TRBV5-8 with TRBJ2-7, with 7 bases matching TRBD1. The CDR3 has 14 residues. Looked up from germline, CDR1 is SGHTS and CDR2 is YDEGEE. With V trimmed by 5 bases and J by 2 bases, 7 bases remained unmatched. The CDR3 is CASSPDRATYEQYF. The CDR3 DNA reads as TGTGCCAGCAGTCCCGACAGGGCCACCTACGAGCAGTACTTC.

In the case of this clonotype: A much larger clone is a single base away; this may be a read error. This chain connects TRBV3-1 to TRBJ2-7; TRBD2 matches at 10 bases. V shed 2 bases, J shed 4 bases, and the junction held 5 bases outside the gene matches. The CDR3 is 15 amino acids. CDR1 and CDR2 (germline): LGHDT, YNNKEL (reference sequence). CDR3 loop: CASSQILAGLYEQYF. CDR3 coding DNA: TGTGCCAGCAGCCAAATACTAGCGGGATTGTACGAGCAGTACTTC.

The chain employs TRBV28 and TRBJ1-1; maybe TRBD1 (6 bases). Trimming cost V 3 bases and J 0 bases, with 8 bases left between them. This CDR3 has 14 residues. In germline, CDR1 is MDHEN, CDR2 SYDVKM. CDR3 DNA: TGTGCCAGCAGTTTGTGGGACATGAACACTGAAGCTTTCTTT. Encoded protein: CASSLWDMNTEAFF.

This clonotype has ten or more counts. The chain has TRBV15 and TRBJ2-4; either TRBD1 or TRBD2 may fit D (5 bases each). Deletions cut 1 base from V and 0 bases from J, with 7 bases between. Germline lookup yields CDR1 LNHNV and CDR2 YYDKDF (reference sequence). This CDR3 spans 15 amino acids. The CDR3 DNA reads as TGTGCCACCAGCAGAGTGGGGGTAGCCAAAAACATTCAGTACTTC. Translating gives CATSRVGVAKNIQYF.

In this sample, this clonotype turned up many times. The rearrangement uses TRBV4-1 and TRBJ2-3; 9 nucleotides match TRBD1. V lost 5 bases to trimming and J lost 2 bases; unmatched junction nucleotides: 11. The CDR3 has 17 residues. Germline CDR1 is MGHRA and CDR2 is YSYEKL. The CDR3 DNA reads as TGCGCCAGCAGCGAGGGGACAGGGAAGTCCTCCACAGATACGCAGTATTTT. It yields the protein CASSEGTGKSSTDTQYF.

A remark on this clonotype: One junction end disagrees with the germline gene, perhaps due to a read error. The chain links TRBV24-1 to TRBJ1-5; D possibly corresponds to TRBD1 (6 bases). The CDR3 extends over 16 amino acids. Germline V CDR1 and CDR2: KGHDR, SFDVKD. The CDR3 spells CATSAGTSGDNEPQHF. For the CDR3, the DNA is TGTGCCACCAGTGCCGGGACTAGCGGGGACAATGAGCCCCAGCATTTT.

This clonotype has only a few counts. Being one base from a much bigger clone, this may be a read error. The J gene is TRBJ2-7, the V gene TRBV12-3 or TRBV12-4, with D uncertain. Trimming stripped 3 bases from V and 2 bases from J, with 14 bases between. There are 15 residues in the CDR3. The CDR3 DNA follows: TGTGCCAGCAGTTTTCCCCCCGCGAACCCCTACGAGCAGTACTTC. Protein: CASSFPPANPYEQYF.

Turning to this clonotype: The germline gene is not matched at one end of the junction; a read error may be the cause. This chain links TRBV10-3 with TRBJ2-5, with a weak D call TRBD1 (8 bases). Germline values: CDR1 ENHRY, CDR2 SYGVKD. The CDR3 is 15 amino acids. CDR3 residues: CASSPGQGGLSTQYF. The CDR3 bases are TGTGCCAGCAGTCCCGGACAGGGAGGGTTGTCTACCCAGTACTTC.

In this sample, this clonotype turned up a few times. This may be a read error: a much more frequent sequence differs by one nucleotide. The V call is TRBV9, the J call TRBJ2-1, with TRBD2 matching over 11 bases. The CDR3 is made up of 15 amino acids. From germline, CDR1 is SGDLS and CDR2 YYNGEE. Here the CDR3 reads CASSLVAGGENEPFF. In DNA, the CDR3 is TGTGCCAGCAGCTTGGTAGCGGGAGGGGAGAATGAGCCGTTCTTC.

Concerning this clonotype: This clone may be a read error of a much larger clone one base away. The rearrangement joins TRBV3-1 to TRBJ2-1; either TRBD1 or TRBD2 may fit D (6 bases each). CDR3 size: 16 residues. Per germline, CDR1 LGHDT and CDR2 YNNKEL (reference sequence). Written as DNA, the CDR3 is TGTGCCAGCAGCCAAGGGCTGGGGGGCTCCTGCAATGAGCAGTTCTTC. Its translation is CASSQGLGGSCNEQFF.

This clonotype appeared many times. The V call is TRBV15, the J call TRBJ2-7; 7 bases fit TRBD2. Trimming cost V 1 base and J 5 bases; bases outside gene matches: 11. CDR3 size: 16 residues. The germline V gene encodes CDR1 LNHNV and CDR2 YYDKDF (reference sequence). The CDR3 loop is CATSRGGGGNYDEQYF. CDR3 nucleotide sequence: TGTGCCACCAGCAGAGGGGGGGGGGGGAATTATGACGAGCAGTACTTC.

This clonotype was counted ten times or more. This chain connects TRBV30 to TRBJ1-2; D gene ambiguous. Looked up from germline, CDR1 is GTSNPN and CDR2 is SVGIG (reference sequence). V was cut by 2 bases and J by 10 bases, with 14 bases left in between. This CDR3 is built from 12 residues. The chain's CDR3 is CAWSSTIGPYTF. As DNA, the CDR3 is TGTGCCTGGAGTTCCACTATAGGGCCCTACACCTTC.

This clonotype has just a few counts. The rearrangement links TRBV28 to TRBJ1-2; 7 bases map to TRBD1. CDR3 length: 15 amino acids. The V gene's germline CDR1 is MDHEN and CDR2 SYDVKM. V lost 3 bases, J lost 0 bases, and 4 bases stayed unmatched. CDR3 bases: TGTGCCAGCAGTTTCGGGACAGCCACTAACTATGGCTACACCTTC. Protein product: CASSFGTATNYGYTF.

This chain connects TRBV3-1 to TRBJ1-6, with 8 bases aligning to TRBD1. V trimming: 1 base; J trimming: 10 bases; junction bases outside the gene matches: 9. The CDR3 is 16 amino acids. The germline gives CDR1 LGHDT, CDR2 YNNKEL (reference sequence). CDR3 sequence: CASSQGLTGEVSPLHF. DNA for the CDR3: TGTGCCAGCAGCCAAGGACTGACAGGGGAGGTGTCACCCCTCCACTTT.

This clonotype occurred many times. The chain recombines TRBV12-3 or TRBV12-4 with TRBJ2-2; D gene ambiguous. This CDR3 has 14 residues. V dropped 5 bases and J dropped 3 bases, with 10 bases sitting between them. In DNA form, the CDR3 reads TGTGCCAGCAGTGCGCAGGATTACACCGGGGAGCTGTTTTTT. It specifies CASSAQDYTGELFF.

This clonotype was detected many times. The chain links TRBV11-3 to TRBJ2-5; 10 positions match TRBD2. This CDR3 comprises 16 residues. V lost 0 bases to trimming and J lost 3 bases; unmatched junction nucleotides: 4. From germline, CDR1 is SGHNT and CDR2 YENEEA. The CDR3 DNA sequence: TGTGCCAGCAGCTTAGATCGGCTAGCGGGGGAAGAGACCCAGTACTTC. It encodes CASSLDRLAGEETQYF.

The chain is built from TRBV6-6 and TRBJ2-7; no definite D call. The CDR3 spans 12 residues. V gave up 5 bases and J gave up 9 bases, with 14 bases separating them. The germline gives CDR1 MNHNY, CDR2 SVGAGI (reference sequence). CDR3 in amino acids: CASSQNNDGQYF. The CDR3 DNA reads as TGTGCCAGCAGTCAAAATAACGATGGGCAGTACTTC.

Comments on this clonotype: A much bigger clone sits one base away, suggesting this may be a read error. J is TRBJ2-3 and V is TRBV20-1, with 8 bases fitting TRBD1. The CDR3 sequence is 15 residues long. Per the germline V gene, CDR1 is DFQATT and CDR2 is SNEGSKA (reference sequence). The CDR3 region is CSASTGVFSPDTRYF. DNA for the CDR3: TGCAGTGCTTCGACAGGGGTTTTTTCTCCAGATACGCGGTATTTT.

The sample holds many counts of this clonotype. The chain recombines TRBV7-9 with TRBJ1-3; 7 nucleotides match TRBD1. V gave up 5 bases and J gave up 9 bases; unmatched junction bases: 10. This CDR3 contains 14 residues. Germline-derived CDR1 and CDR2 are SEHNR and FQNEAQ (reference sequence). CDR3: CASSGMTGRGTIYF. The CDR3 region has the DNA TGTGCCAGCAGCGGGATGACAGGGCGCGGCACCATATATTTT.

This clonotype was recorded at least ten times. V gene TRBV20-1 combines with J gene TRBJ1-3, with no clear D. Germline values: CDR1 DFQATT, CDR2 SNEGSKA (reference sequence). V lost 0 bases and J lost 3, with 9 bases in between. The CDR3 is made up of 14 amino acids. CDR3 bases: TGCAGTGCTAGAGAGGAGAAAAGTGGAAACACCATATATTTT. It yields the protein CSAREEKSGNTIYF.

This clonotype was seen repeatedly, ten times or more. V is TRBV5-4 and J is TRBJ2-1, with D perhaps matching TRBD1 (5 bases). The CDR3 loop spans 17 amino acids. V was clipped by 2 bases and J by 0 bases, with 15 bases between them. Germline V lookup: CDR1 SGHNT, CDR2 YYREEE (reference sequence). The CDR3 region is CASSLHPGYSSYNEQFF. The CDR3 nucleotides are TGTGCCAGCAGCTTACACCCAGGGTATAGCTCCTACAATGAGCAGTTCTTC.

As concerns this clonotype: A much larger clone lies one base from this, so it may be a read error. The chain couples TRBV6-2 or TRBV6-3 to TRBJ1-5, with D possibly TRBD1 on 5 matching bases. The CDR3 is 17 residues long. Per the germline V gene, CDR1 is MNHEY and CDR2 is SVGEGT. The DNA of the CDR3 is TGTGCCAGCAGTCACTCGACAGACTGGTATAGCAATCAGCCCCAGCATTTT. It specifies CASSHSTDWYSNQPQHF.

This clonotype was seen at least ten times. The rearrangement links TRBV27 to TRBJ2-5; D perhaps matches TRBD2 (6 bases). The CDR3 is made up of 18 amino acids. The V gene's germline CDR1 is MNHEY and CDR2 SMNVEV (reference sequence). The V gene lost 7 bases and the J gene lost 4 bases, with 28 bases spanning the gap. CDR3 bases: TGTGCCAGCAACCCAGGAGGGTACGGCAGGGCTCTCCCAGAGACCCAGTACTTC. This gives the protein CASNPGGYGRALPETQYF.

This clonotype was recorded at least ten times. This chain uses TRBV20-1 with TRBJ1-2; 7 nucleotides match TRBD1. The CDR3 is 13 amino acids. Trimming took 4 bases from V and 4 from J; bases not matched to a gene: 6. Germline CDR1 DFQATT, CDR2 SNEGSKA (reference sequence). In nucleotides, the CDR3 is TGCAGTGCTATAACAGGGGTCGGCTATGGCTACACCTTC. Its translation: CSAITGVGYGYTF.

There are many counts of this clonotype. J is TRBJ2-3 and V is TRBV10-3, with D possibly TRBD2 on 7 matching bases. V was clipped by 6 bases and J by 0 bases, with 10 bases between them. The CDR3 sequence is 14 residues long. From germline, CDR1 is ENHRY and CDR2 SYGVKD. CDR3 nucleotides: TGTGCCATCAGCGGGGGGACAAGCACAGATACGCAGTATTTT. Residues: CAISGGTSTDTQYF.

The table lists this clonotype with a few counts. This may arise from a read error, as a much more abundant clone is one base away. V gene TRBV12-3 or TRBV12-4 combines with J gene TRBJ2-3, with D maybe TRBD2 (5 bases). Trimming removed 3 bases at V and 15 bases at J, with 19 bases between. The CDR3 spans 13 residues. This CDR3 is CASSFALHRRLYF. For the CDR3, the DNA is TGTGCCAGCAGTTTCGCGCTCCATCGGAGGCTCTATTTT.

Turning to this clonotype: At one of its ends the junction is not consistent with the germline gene, which may arise from a read error. This chain uses TRBV20-1 with TRBJ1-4; 8 bases agree with TRBD1. Per the germline V gene, CDR1 is DFQATT and CDR2 is SNEGSKA (reference sequence). This CDR3 region has 10 residues. CDR3 region: CRAMDRVLFF. The CDR3 region has the DNA TGCAGAGCTATGGACAGGGTGCTGTTTTTT.

This clonotype was seen ten or more times. The chain couples TRBV7-9 to TRBJ2-2; 7 nucleotides agree with TRBD1. V gave up 5 bases and J gave up 7 bases; unmatched junction bases: 13. The CDR3 contains 16 residues. Looked up from germline, CDR1 is SEHNR and CDR2 is FQNEAQ (reference sequence). CDR3 amino acids: CASSRILEGGHGELFF. The CDR3 DNA reads TGTGCCAGCAGCAGAATACTAGAAGGGGGCCACGGGGAGCTGTTTTTT.

This clonotype was seen more than once but under ten times. A read error is possible here, since a much larger clone lies one base away. The chain employs TRBV11-3 and TRBJ2-7; no clear D gene. V was pared by 0 bases and J by 6 bases, with 9 bases between. Germline values: CDR1 SGHNT, CDR2 YENEEA. This CDR3 spans 13 amino acids. In DNA, the CDR3 is TGTGCCAGCAGCTTAGACAGAACCTCCGAGCAGTACTTC. Translating gives CASSLDRTSEQYF.

The chain carries TRBV5-1 and TRBJ1-1, with D unresolved. V dropped 4 bases and J dropped 1 base, with 17 bases sitting between them. There are 16 residues in the CDR3. Germline V gene data show CDR1 as SGHRS and CDR2 as YFSETQ. The CDR3 loop is CASSRGDGLTNTEAFF. In nucleotides, the CDR3 is TGCGCCAGCAGCCGAGGTGATGGACTGACGAACACTGAAGCTTTCTTT.

In this sample, this clonotype turned up many times. The chain carries TRBV20-1 and TRBJ2-5; 9 positions agree with TRBD2. Per the germline V gene, CDR1 is DFQATT and CDR2 is SNEGSKA (reference sequence). J gave up 4 bases and V 1 base, and 4 bases lay outside the gene matches. The CDR3 sequence is 14 residues long. Written as DNA, the CDR3 is TGCAGTGCTAGAGGGCGGGGGGGCCGAGAGACCCAGTACTTC. This codes for CSARGRGGRETQYF.